Listed below are T cell receptor beta chains from one sample, sequenced in a study of cytotoxic CD8 clonotypes in ibrutinib-treated CLL. Profiled with immunoSEQ multiplex PCR; TCRdb holds only in-frame clones, not every one. The repertoire consists of some 130,000 clones, with approximately 85% occurring once and the leading ten covering roughly 1.9%. This sample comprised PBMCs, obtained after 24 months of ibrutinib treatment. The receptors come from a human donor with chronic lymphocytic leukemia. Each CDR3 is given without its conserved first and last residue. Fields, in order: V gene, D gene, CDR3 protein. The D gene is left open where the match is weak.

>TRBV21-1|NA
ASDLPGSPLGRSNQPQH
>TRBV5-4|NA
ASSLSRRANGYT
>TRBV28|NA
ASSFGQGGQPQH
>TRBV7-2|NA
ASSFHGLSTDTQY
>TRBV9|NA
ASSERAGANVLT
>TRBV28|NA
ASSLIGPGDYGYT
>TRBV6-5|NA
ASRRNGAHTDTQY
>TRBV7-2|NA
ASCQASRYNEQF
>TRBV6-1|TRBD1
ASSHDRDPIYEQY
>TRBV7-9|TRBD2
ASKDGGGRSYNEQF
>TRBV6-4|NA
ASSATGNREMRATDTQY
>TRBV18|TRBD1
ASSPGQGIGEQY
>TRBV4-3|NA
ASSQDWTAGELF
>TRBV5-4|NA
ASSYELLNSPLH
>TRBV9|NA
ASSPSTNEKLF
>TRBV10-3|NA
ATVKEAVNTEAF
>TRBV28|TRBD1
ASSLWDRGNEKLF
>TRBV7-3|NA
ASKLTTNTGELF
>TRBV19|NA
ASSRQSKFTEAF
>TRBV23-1|NA
ASSQPNHGTTWANEQF
>TRBV28|TRBD1
ASSPTGGLGSGYT
>TRBV10-3|TRBD2
AIRLTSGTNEQF